A selection of T cell receptor beta chains follows, all from one sample in a study of sequential checkpoint blockade in melanoma. Measured with immunoSEQ multiplex PCR; TCRdb has only the in-frame clones, and not every one. The sample contains 13,000 or so clones, around 20% of which appear only once. The starting material was tumor tissue (inferred from file names), obtained from a patient given nivolumab and ipilimumab in sequence. These receptors came from a human donor with melanoma. The CDR3 runs from the conserved cysteine through the conserved F or W. The D gene is left open where the match is weak. Clone size is not always given. Where it is, it says once, few, many or a class for expanded clones.

clone_size j_call d_call v_call cdr3_aa cdr3_nt
. TRBJ1-1 . TRBV5-1 CASSWGGEGTEAFF TGCGCCAGCAGCTGGGGTGGGGAAGGGACTGAAGCTTTCTTT
. TRBJ2-7 . TRBV19 CASSAGLLGYEQYF TGTGCCAGTAGTGCCGGCCTCCTAGGGTACGAGCAGTACTTC
. TRBJ2-7 TRBD2 TRBV11-3 CASRGGMGLAGEEQYF TGTGCCAGCAGGGGCGGGATGGGGCTAGCGGGAGAAGAGCAGTACTTC
. TRBJ1-4 . TRBV30 CAWSVGGGEKLFF TGTGCCTGGAGTGTTGGAGGTGGTGAAAAACTGTTTTTT
few TRBJ2-1 . TRBV6-8 CASSSQSPLYNEQFF TGTGCCAGCAGTTCACAAAGTCCCCTCTACAATGAGCAGTTCTTC
few TRBJ2-5 . TRBV6-8 CASSYSERQGGETQYF TGTGCCAGCAGTTACTCCGAGAGACAGGGAGGGGAGACCCAGTACTTC
few TRBJ1-2 TRBD1 TRBV11-3 CASSLKDPGQIFVGGYTF TGTGCCAGCAGCTTAAAAGACCCGGGACAGATTTTTGTAGGTGGCTACACCTTC
few TRBJ1-1 . TRBV4-1 CASSQVPGAGTEAFF TGCGCCAGCAGCCAAGTTCCGGGGGCTGGCACTGAAGCTTTCTTT
. TRBJ2-5 . TRBV9 CASSGERETQYF TGTGCCAGCAGTGGGGAGAGAGAGACCCAGTACTTC
medium-sized TRBJ1-5 . TRBV9 CASSSGGQPQHF TGTGCCAGCAGTTCAGGTGGTCAGCCCCAGCATTTT
many TRBJ1-5 TRBD1 TRBV27 CANYLPKQGQAAYSNQPQHF TGTGCCAACTATTTACCCAAGCAGGGACAGGCCGCGTATAGCAATCAGCCCCAGCATTTT
. TRBJ2-3 TRBD2 TRBV5-1 CASSYQTSGANTDTQYF TGCGCCAGCAGCTACCAGACTAGCGGGGCCAACACAGATACGCAGTATTTT
. TRBJ2-7 . TRBV6-8 CASSYSELHYEQYF TGTGCCAGCAGTTACTCTGAGCTCCACTACGAGCAGTACTTC
few TRBJ1-2 . TRBV6-8 CASSLQTEYYGYTF TGTGCCAGCAGTTTACAGACAGAGTACTATGGCTACACCTTC
many TRBJ1-1 . TRBV11-3 CASSFLDTMNTEAFF TGTGCCAGCAGCTTCCTGGACACAATGAACACTGAAGCTTTCTTT
many TRBJ1-2 TRBD1 TRBV6-8 CASRGQTGGDEAYGYTF TGTGCCAGCAGGGGACAGACAGGGGGCGATGAGGCCTATGGCTACACCTTC
medium-sized TRBJ1-5 . TRBV11-3 CASSSPYEGWPQHF TGTGCCAGCAGCTCCCCATACGAGGGCTGGCCCCAGCATTTT
many TRBJ1-5 . TRBV11-3 CASSQGALSQPQHF TGTGCCAGCAGCCAAGGGGCCTTGTCTCAGCCCCAGCATTTT
many TRBJ2-3 . TRBV11-3 CASSLGRDSTDTQYF TGTGCCAGCAGCTTGGGGCGGGACAGCACAGATACGCAGTATTTT
many TRBJ1-1 . TRBV11-3 CASSLSQGAIEAFF TGTGCCAGCAGCTTGAGTCAGGGAGCGATTGAAGCTTTCTTT
few TRBJ2-1 . TRBV6-8 CASSYTGDEQFF TGTGCCAGCAGTTACACCGGGGATGAGCAGTTCTTC
many TRBJ1-2 TRBD1 TRBV11-3 CASSLPVQGINYGYTF TGTGCCAGCAGCTTACCCGTACAGGGGATTAACTATGGCTACACCTTC
. TRBJ2-1 TRBD2 TRBV18 CASSPQRTGTSGPLPREFF TGTGCCAGCTCACCACAGAGAACTGGGACTAGCGGGCCCCTACCGAGGGAGTTCTTC
. TRBJ1-2 . TRBV7-1 CASSLVGPYGYTF TGTGCCAGCAGCTTAGTCGGGCCATATGGCTACACCTTC
. TRBJ2-7 . TRBV19 CATSWGAYEQYF TGTGCCACCAGTTGGGGGGCTTACGAGCAGTACTTC
medium-sized TRBJ2-7 TRBD1 TRBV6-8 CASSPGQGWEQYF TGTGCCAGCAGTCCGGGACAGGGGTGGGAGCAGTACTTC
. TRBJ1-5 . TRBV19 CASSISHPANQPQHF TGTGCCAGTAGTATCAGTCATCCAGCAAATCAGCCCCAGCATTTT
many TRBJ1-2 TRBD1 TRBV28 CASSLFGQGYGYTF TGTGCCAGCAGTTTATTCGGACAGGGATATGGCTACACCTTC
few TRBJ1-2 TRBD1 TRBV28 CAGRDSTANYGYTF TGTGCCGGCCGGGACAGCACAGCTAACTATGGCTACACCTTC
few TRBJ1-1 . TRBV18 CASSLTQERATEAFF TGTGCCAGCTCACTCACACAGGAGAGGGCCACTGAAGCTTTCTTT
. TRBJ2-1 TRBD2 TRBV6-8 CASKRGGSYNEQFF TGTGCCAGCAAGCGGGGGGGCTCCTACAATGAGCAGTTCTTC
. TRBJ2-7 . TRBV6-8 CASSRALAEQYF TGTGCCAGCAGTCGTGCTTTGGCCGAGCAGTACTTC
. TRBJ2-7 . TRBV6-8 CAGTAETGYEQYF TGTGCCGGAACCGCCGAAACAGGGTACGAGCAGTACTTC
once TRBJ2-1 TRBD2 TRBV5-1 CASSSGRAYNEQFF TGCGCCAGCAGTAGCGGGAGGGCCTACAATGAGCAGTTCTTC
many TRBJ1-1 . TRBV1 CASSPRGGDEAFF TGCGCCAGCAGCCCTCGAGGTGGGGATGAAGCTTTCTTT
. TRBJ1-1 . TRBV29-1 CSVVLPLGTEAFF TGCAGCGTTGTTCTGCCCCTCGGCACTGAAGCTTTCTTT
medium-sized TRBJ2-2 TRBD2 TRBV6-8 CASTLTSAFTGELFF TGTGCCAGCACCTTGACTAGCGCATTCACCGGGGAGCTGTTTTTT
few TRBJ1-3 . TRBV5-1 CASSLQGSGNTIYF TGCGCCAGCAGCTTACAGGGTTCCGGAAACACCATATATTTT
. TRBJ2-5 . TRBV9 CASSVADQETQYF TGTGCCAGCAGCGTAGCAGATCAAGAGACCCAGTACTTC
medium-sized TRBJ2-1 . TRBV6-8 CASSYGQGPYNEQFF TGTGCCAGCAGTTACGGGCAGGGACCCTACAATGAGCAGTTCTTC
few TRBJ2-1 TRBD1 TRBV9 CASSVDRGNEQFF TGTGCCAGCAGCGTAGACAGGGGCAATGAGCAGTTCTTC
few TRBJ1-4 TRBD1 TRBV9 CASLGGGKEKLFF TGTGCCAGCCTAGGAGGGGGCAAGGAAAAACTGTTTTTT
few TRBJ1-5 . TRBV27 CASSLPGDSNQPQHF TGTGCCAGCAGCCTCCCAGGGGATAGCAATCAGCCCCAGCATTTT
. TRBJ1-6 . TRBV25-1 CASRGANWYSPLHF TGTGCCAGCAGGGGGGCCAATTGGTACTCACCCCTCCACTTT
medium-sized TRBJ1-3 TRBD1 TRBV11-3 CASSPTGASSGNTIYF TGTGCCAGCAGCCCGACAGGGGCAAGCTCTGGAAACACCATATATTTT
. TRBJ2-1 . TRBV6-4 CASSLNNEQFF TGTGCCAGCAGTTTGAATAATGAGCAGTTCTTC
few TRBJ2-5 . TRBV2 CASTGREVTQYF TGTGCCAGCACAGGCAGGGAGGTGACCCAGTACTTC
. TRBJ1-1 . TRBV7-7 CASSLGGKTGTEAFF TGTGCCAGCAGCTTGGGTGGAAAGACGGGCACTGAAGCTTTCTTT
few TRBJ2-7 . TRBV18 CASSPGSETYEQYF TGTGCCAGCTCTCCCGGGTCCGAGACCTACGAGCAGTACTTC
many TRBJ1-1 . TRBV7-6 CASSPAPGSSEAFF TGTGCCAGCAGCCCAGCCCCAGGGTCTTCTGAAGCTTTCTTT
few TRBJ2-3 . TRBV5-1 CASSLGDSTDTQYF TGCGCCAGCAGCTTGGGTGACAGCACAGATACGCAGTATTTT